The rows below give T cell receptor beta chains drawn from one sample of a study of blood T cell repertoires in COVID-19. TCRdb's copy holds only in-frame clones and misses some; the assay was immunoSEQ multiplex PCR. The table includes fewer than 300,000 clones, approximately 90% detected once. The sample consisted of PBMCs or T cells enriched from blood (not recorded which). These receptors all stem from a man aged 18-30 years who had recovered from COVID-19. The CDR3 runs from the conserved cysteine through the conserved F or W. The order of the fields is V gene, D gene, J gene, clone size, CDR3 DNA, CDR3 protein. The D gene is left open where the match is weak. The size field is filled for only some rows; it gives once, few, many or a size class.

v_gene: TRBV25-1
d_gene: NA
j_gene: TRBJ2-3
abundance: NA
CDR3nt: TGTGCCAGCAGTGCGGGTGGGGCTCTTGATACGCAGTATTTT
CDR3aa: CASSAGGALDTQYF

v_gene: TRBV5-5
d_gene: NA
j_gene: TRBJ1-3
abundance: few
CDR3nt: TGTGCCAGCAGTCAACTCGGGATCGCTGGAAACACCATATATTTT
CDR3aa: CASSQLGIAGNTIYF

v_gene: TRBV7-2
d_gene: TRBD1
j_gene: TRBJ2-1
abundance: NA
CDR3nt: TGTGCCAGCAGCTTTGCCGGGACAGCGTCCTACAATGAGCAGTTCTTC
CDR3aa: CASSFAGTASYNEQFF

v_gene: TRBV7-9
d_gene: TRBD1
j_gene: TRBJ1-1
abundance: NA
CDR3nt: TGTGCCAGCAGCAGACGACAGGGTTTAGGCACTGAAGCTTTCTTT
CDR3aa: CASSRRQGLGTEAFF

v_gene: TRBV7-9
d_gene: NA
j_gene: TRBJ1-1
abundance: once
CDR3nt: TGTGCCAGCAGCCTTAGAGTGATGAACACTGAAGCTTTCTTT
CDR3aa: CASSLRVMNTEAFF

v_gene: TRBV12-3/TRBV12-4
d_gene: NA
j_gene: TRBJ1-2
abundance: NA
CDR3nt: TGTGCCAGCAGCTCCCCCTGGGCAGGGGGCTACACCTTC
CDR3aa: CASSSPWAGGYTF

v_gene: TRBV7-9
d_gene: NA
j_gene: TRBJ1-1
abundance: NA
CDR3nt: TGTGCCAGCAGCTACCCCTTGGCGGCTCGGCCTCAGGGAGCTTTCTTT
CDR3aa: CASSYPLAARPQGAFF

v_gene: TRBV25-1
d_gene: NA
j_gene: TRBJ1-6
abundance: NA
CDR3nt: TGTGCCAGCAGTGACCAGGGGATTAATTCACCCCTCCACTTT
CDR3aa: CASSDQGINSPLHF

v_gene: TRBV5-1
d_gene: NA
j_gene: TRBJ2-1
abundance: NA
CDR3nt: TGCGCCAGCAGCGGGACTCCTAGGAGCTCCTACAATGAGCAGTTCTTC
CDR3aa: CASSGTPRSSYNEQFF

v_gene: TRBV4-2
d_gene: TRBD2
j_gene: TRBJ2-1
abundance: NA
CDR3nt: TGTGCCAGCAGCCAAGAGGGGACTAGGGGCCACAATGAGCAGTTCTTC
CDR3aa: CASSQEGTRGHNEQFF

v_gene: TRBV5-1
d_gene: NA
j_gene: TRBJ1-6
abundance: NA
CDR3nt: TGCGCCAGCACCCTGACGGCGGGGGTAGATAATTCACCCCTCCACTTT
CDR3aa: CASTLTAGVDNSPLHF

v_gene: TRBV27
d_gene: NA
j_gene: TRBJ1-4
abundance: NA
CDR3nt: TGTGCCAGCAGTTTAAGCCCGAGGCCGGCTAATGAAAAACTGTTTTTT
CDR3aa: CASSLSPRPANEKLFF

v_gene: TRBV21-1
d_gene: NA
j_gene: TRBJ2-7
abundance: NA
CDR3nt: TGTGCCAGCAGCAAAGAGAGGCGGAACGAGCAGTACTTC
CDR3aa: CASSKERRNEQYF

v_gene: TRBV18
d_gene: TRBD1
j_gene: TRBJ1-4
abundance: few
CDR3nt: TGTGCCAGCTCACCCTACCTCGAGACAGGGATCGAAAAACTGTTTTTT
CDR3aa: CASSPYLETGIEKLFF

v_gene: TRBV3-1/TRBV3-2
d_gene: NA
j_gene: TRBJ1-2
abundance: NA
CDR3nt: TGTGCCAGCAGTCAAACAGGGTATGGCTACACCTTC
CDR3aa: CASSQTGYGYTF

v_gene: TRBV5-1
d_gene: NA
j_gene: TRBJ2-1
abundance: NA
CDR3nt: TGCGCCAGCAGCTTGTCAAACAATGAGCAGTTCTTC
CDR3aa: CASSLSNNEQFF

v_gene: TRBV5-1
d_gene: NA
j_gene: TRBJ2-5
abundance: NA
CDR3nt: TGCGCCAGCAGCCTGGGGGCCCAAACAGGGATTGGGGAGACCCAGTACTTC
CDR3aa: CASSLGAQTGIGETQYF

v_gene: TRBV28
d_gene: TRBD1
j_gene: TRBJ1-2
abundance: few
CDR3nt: TGTGCCAGCAGTTTAGAGGGACAGGGGAGTACCTCTGGCTACACCTTC
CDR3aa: CASSLEGQGSTSGYTF

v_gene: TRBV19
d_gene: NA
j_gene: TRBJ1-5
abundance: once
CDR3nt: TGTGCCAGTAGCCGAGGGGGTAGGGAAGGTCAGCCCCAGCATTTT
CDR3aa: CASSRGGREGQPQHF